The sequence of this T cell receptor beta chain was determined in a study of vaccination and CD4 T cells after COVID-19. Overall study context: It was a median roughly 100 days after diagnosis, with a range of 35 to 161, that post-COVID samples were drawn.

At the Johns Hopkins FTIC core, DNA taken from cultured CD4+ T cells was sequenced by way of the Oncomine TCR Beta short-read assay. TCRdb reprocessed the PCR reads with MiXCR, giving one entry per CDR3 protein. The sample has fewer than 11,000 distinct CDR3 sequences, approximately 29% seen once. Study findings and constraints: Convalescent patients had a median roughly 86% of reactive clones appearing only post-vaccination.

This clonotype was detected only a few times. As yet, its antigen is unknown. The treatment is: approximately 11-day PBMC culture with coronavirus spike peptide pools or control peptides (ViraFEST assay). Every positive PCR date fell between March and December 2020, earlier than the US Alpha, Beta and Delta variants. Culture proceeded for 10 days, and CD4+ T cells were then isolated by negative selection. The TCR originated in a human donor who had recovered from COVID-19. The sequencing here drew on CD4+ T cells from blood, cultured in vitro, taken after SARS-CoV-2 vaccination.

The CDR3 spells CASSLVRQGQAGYTF. In DNA, the CDR3 is TGTGCCAGCAGTTTAGTCCGCCAGGGCCAAGCGGGCTACACCTTC. V gene TRBV28 combines with J gene TRBJ1-2, with D perhaps TRBD1 (5 bases). The germline V gene encodes CDR1 MDHEN and CDR2 SYDVKM. V was pared by 2 bases and J by 8 bases, with 18 bases between. The CDR3 extends over 15 amino acids.